Described below is a single T cell receptor beta chain sequence and its context. The CDR3 is 19 amino acids. The trim removed 1 base at V and 7 bases at J, leaving 19 bases unmatched. In germline, CDR1 is SEHNR, CDR2 FQNEAQ (reference sequence). TCRdb keeps only in-frame clones here, not all; method: immunoSEQ multiplex PCR. Of hundreds of thousands of clones in the sample, 80% to 95% were seen once. The data were obtained in a study of shared clonotypes between healthy human individuals. CD45RO-negative cells were positively selected for CCR7, leaving out terminally differentiated effector memory CD45RA+ cells.

This receptor was obtained from a man aged 30 to 39 in good health. The V and J genes are TRBV7-9 and TRBJ2-1; TRBD1 matches 7 bases. The sample consisted of naive CD8+ T cells sorted from blood. CDR3 loop: CASSLVRISDRPRTNEQFF. The CDR3 coding sequence is TGTGCCAGCAGCTTAGTGCGGATCTCGGACAGGCCCCGGACGAATGAGCAGTTCTTC.